The 28 T cell receptor beta chains below come from one sample, sequenced in a study of blood T cell repertoires in COVID-19. Sequencing was performed with immunoSEQ multiplex PCR; in TCRdb, only in-frame clones are kept and a portion is missing. This table has some 310,000 clones, around 90% appearing once. The sample consisted of peripheral blood. These receptors all stem from a young woman with COVID-19, enrolled during active disease.

This clone appeared once. The rearrangement joins TRBV28 to TRBJ1-4; 10 bases map to TRBD1. There are 14 residues in the CDR3. V shed 11 bases, J shed 6 bases, and the junction held 9 bases outside the gene matches. Germline CDR1 MDHEN, CDR2 SYDVKM. CDR3 DNA sequence: TGTGCCCTCGGGGGCGGGACAGGGGATGAAAAACTGTTTTTT. It yields the protein CALGGGTGDEKLFF.

The rearrangement joins TRBV5-4 to TRBJ2-3; D remains ambiguous. This CDR3 contains 12 residues. Germline CDR1 and CDR2: SGHNT and YYREEE (reference sequence). Trimming took 1 base from V and 3 from J, leaving 3 bases between them. The DNA for the CDR3 is TGTGCCAGCAGCTTGCAGACAGATACGCAGTATTTT. Residues: CASSLQTDTQYF.

The CDR3: CASSMTGDNSPLHF. The DNA of the CDR3 is TGTGCCAGTAGTATGACAGGGGATAATTCACCCCTCCACTTT. This sequence joins TRBV19 and TRBJ1-6; 8 nucleotides match TRBD1. The CDR3 length is 14 residues. CDR1 LNHDA and CDR2 SQIVND come from the germline V gene (reference sequence). J was trimmed by 5 bases and V by 3 bases; bases with no gene match: 0.

The rearrangement uses TRBV3-1 (or the pseudogene TRBV3-2) and TRBJ2-1, with TRBD2 matching over 9 bases. CDR3 size: 15 residues. V lost 1 base, J lost 3 bases, and 1 base stayed unmatched. Per germline, CDR1 LGHDT and CDR2 YNNKEL (reference sequence). CDR3 in amino acids: CASSQVAGVYNEQFF. CDR3 nucleotides: TGTGCCAGCAGCCAAGTAGCGGGGGTCTACAATGAGCAGTTCTTC.

The V gene is TRBV3-1 (or the pseudogene TRBV3-2), the J gene TRBJ1-1; D call uncertain. Germline V gives CDR1 LGHDT, CDR2 YNNKEL (reference sequence). The ends were cut back, 1 base at V and 0 bases at J, with 6 bases in the middle. The CDR3 is made up of 14 amino acids. The chain's CDR3 is CASSQGEVNTEAFF. In DNA form, the CDR3 reads TGTGCCAGCAGCCAAGGAGAAGTGAACACTGAAGCTTTCTTT.

The gene calls are TRBV3-1 (or the pseudogene TRBV3-2) and TRBJ1-1; D might be TRBD1 (6 bases). The CDR3 runs 15 residues. The V end was cut by 1 base, the J end by 4 bases, with 13 bases between. CDR1 is LGHDT, CDR2 YNNKEL, per germline (reference sequence). The CDR3 DNA reads TGTGCCAGCAGCCAAGGTCCAGGGGTCAGCACTGAAGCTTTCTTT. It is translated as CASSQGPGVSTEAFF.

V gene TRBV28 combines with J gene TRBJ2-7; 14 bases match TRBD2. CDR1 is MDHEN, CDR2 SYDVKM, per germline. Trimming cost V 4 bases and J 4 bases; bases outside gene matches: 6. The CDR3 length is 16 residues. The CDR3 region has the DNA TGTGCCAGCAGTTCTGGGACTAGCGGGAGTTTTTACGAGCAGTACTTC. Translated, it gives CASSSGTSGSFYEQYF.

CDR3 sequence (DNA): TGTGCCTGGAGTGGCGGGGGTCAAAATTCACCCCTCCACTTT. It encodes CAWSGGGQNSPLHF. J is TRBJ1-6 and V is TRBV30; D possibly corresponds to TRBD1 (5 bases). Germline V CDR1 and CDR2: GTSNPN, SVGIG (reference sequence). Trimming stripped 1 base from V and 7 bases from J, with 11 bases between. The CDR3 totals 14 residues.

A few counts support this clone. The rearrangement joins TRBV28 to TRBJ2-1; 10 positions agree with TRBD2. Germline CDR1 and CDR2: MDHEN and SYDVKM. The length of the CDR3 is 18 residues. V was clipped by 4 bases and J by 6 bases; unmatched bases: 15. The CDR3 here is CASSSPIQREGSSNEQFF. CDR3 bases: TGTGCCAGCAGTTCCCCAATTCAGCGGGAGGGCTCTAGCAATGAGCAGTTCTTC.

The chain joins TRBV28 to TRBJ1-5; D ambiguous. In germline, CDR1 is MDHEN, CDR2 SYDVKM. Trimming stripped 9 bases from V and 0 bases from J, with 12 bases between. The CDR3 has 14 residues. In DNA form, the CDR3 reads TGTGCCAGTGAACAAACTAATAGCAATCAGCCCCAGCATTTT. The encoded protein is CASEQTNSNQPQHF.

The genes are TRBV28 and TRBJ1-5, with TRBD1 as a possible D gene (5 bases). Per germline, CDR1 MDHEN and CDR2 SYDVKM. The V end was cut by 8 bases, the J end by 4 bases, with 18 bases between. This CDR3 contains 15 residues. CDR3 sequence (DNA): TGTGCCAGCCACGACTTGCAGGGAGGAAATCAGCCCCAGCATTTT. The encoded protein is CASHDLQGGNQPQHF.

This clone was picked up a small number of times. The rearrangement links TRBV19 to TRBJ1-4, with 7 bases lining up with TRBD1. Germline CDR1 is LNHDA and CDR2 is SQIVND (reference sequence). This CDR3 has 15 residues. The trim removed 5 bases at V and 4 bases at J, leaving 7 bases unmatched. Written as DNA, the CDR3 is TGTGCCAGTAGTCCTCGGACAGGCCTTAATGAAAAACTGTTTTTT. It yields the protein CASSPRTGLNEKLFF.

The V call is TRBV6-5, the J call TRBJ2-1, with 10 bases aligning to TRBD2. The CDR3 covers 14 residues. The V gene's germline CDR1 is MNHEY and CDR2 SVGAGI. V was pared by 9 bases and J by 6 bases, with 8 bases of the junction left unmatched. The CDR3 DNA sequence: TGTGCCAGTCAAGCGGGAGGGGGGGGCAATGAGCAGTTCTTC. This codes for CASQAGGGGNEQFF.

This chain uses TRBV12-5 with TRBJ2-3; TRBD1 is a possible D gene (5 bases). Germline CDR1 LGHNT, CDR2 FRNRAP. With 8 bases removed from V and 2 bases from J, the gap between germline ends came to 14 bases. CDR3 length equals 14 residues. In DNA form, the CDR3 reads TGTGCTAGTAAGGCCCAGGGCCTCACAGATACGCAGTATTTT. Translation gives CASKAQGLTDTQYF.

The chain combines TRBV19 with TRBJ2-5; tentatively, D is TRBD2 (5 bases). V shed 7 bases and J shed 5 bases, with 14 bases lying between them. The CDR3 loop spans 13 amino acids. Germline V gene sequence: CDR1 LNHDA, CDR2 SQIVND (reference sequence). The CDR3 DNA is TGTGCCAGTACCCTACGCGCGGGCGAGACCCAGTACTTC. Residues: CASTLRAGETQYF.

V is TRBV29-1 and J is TRBJ1-3, with D possibly matching TRBD1 (5 bases). CDR1 is SQVTM and CDR2 is ANQGSEA in the germline V gene. The V gene lost 4 bases and the J gene lost 4 bases, with 8 bases spanning the gap. The CDR3 contains 12 residues. The CDR3 loop reads CSVAGMGNTIYF. Written as DNA, the CDR3 is TGCAGCGTTGCAGGGATGGGAAACACCATATATTTT.

This clone was counted only a few times. V and J are TRBV27 and TRBJ1-2; TRBD1 agrees at 7 bases. CDR3 length: 15 amino acids. Per germline, CDR1 MNHEY and CDR2 SMNVEV (reference sequence). The ends lost 0 bases at V and 7 bases at J; junction bases unmatched: 8. CDR3 nucleotide sequence: TGTGCCAGCAGTTTATCGTACAGGGGAAATAGTGGCTACACCTTC. Encoded protein: CASSLSYRGNSGYTF.

This clone was seen just once. V is TRBV19 and J is TRBJ1-5; maybe TRBD1 (6 bases). CDR1 is LNHDA and CDR2 is SQIVND in the germline V gene (reference sequence). The CDR3 has 15 amino acids. The germline V and J ends were trimmed by 6 bases and 6 bases, with 18 bases remaining between them. CDR3 sequence: CASSTTLGAIQPQHF. The DNA for the CDR3 is TGTGCCAGTAGCACAACCTTGGGGGCTATTCAGCCCCAGCATTTT.

This chain links TRBV3-1 (or the pseudogene TRBV3-2) with TRBJ2-3; TRBD2 aligns across 9 bases. Germline V gene data show CDR1 as LGHDT and CDR2 as YNNKEL (reference sequence). The V and J ends lost 6 bases and 6 bases, in that order; junction bases with no gene match: 10. The CDR3 extends over 15 amino acids. The CDR3 here is CASRRLADSADTQYF. In nucleotides, the CDR3 is TGTGCCAGCAGGAGACTAGCGGACTCGGCTGATACGCAGTATTTT.

This sequence joins TRBV5-1 and TRBJ2-1; 10 bases line up with TRBD2. The CDR3 has 15 amino acids. V lost 4 bases to trimming and J lost 6 bases; unmatched junction nucleotides: 7. Germline CDR1 reads SGHRS; CDR2 reads YFSETQ. CDR3 nucleotide sequence: TGCGCCAGCAGCCCGCTAGCGGGGGTTTCCAATGAGCAGTTCTTC. It yields the protein CASSPLAGVSNEQFF.

This chain links TRBV5-1 with TRBJ2-3, with a tentative D call TRBD2 (6 bases). This CDR3 has 16 residues. V lost 1 base, J lost 3 bases, and 15 bases lay in between. Germline CDR1 SGHRS, CDR2 YFSETQ. CDR3 in DNA: TGCGCCAGCAGCTTGAGGGACTCGTTAGTTACAGATACGCAGTATTTT. Residues: CASSLRDSLVTDTQYF.

The rearrangement joins TRBV27 to TRBJ1-3; TRBD1 might be the D (5 bases). The V end lost 8 bases, the J end lost 3 bases, and 17 bases lay between the germline ends. CDR3 length: 15 residues. Germline values: CDR1 MNHEY, CDR2 SMNVEV (reference sequence). This CDR3 is CASFLGRVSGNTIYF. The CDR3 DNA sequence: TGTGCCAGCTTTCTGGGCAGGGTCAGTGGAAACACCATATATTTT.

The chain employs TRBV11-2 and TRBJ2-6; D is uncertain. Trimming left V 5 bases short and J 0 bases short, with 11 bases between. Per the germline V gene, CDR1 is SGHAT and CDR2 is FQNNGV. The CDR3 spans 16 residues. Here the CDR3 DNA reads TGTGCCAGCAGCAACCCCAGGATCTCTGGGGCCAACGTCCTGACTTTC. Translating gives CASSNPRISGANVLTF.

J is TRBJ2-7 and V is TRBV19, with 7 bases aligning to TRBD1. The CDR3 contains 14 residues. Germline CDR1 is LNHDA and CDR2 is SQIVND (reference sequence). Trimming at V came to 3 bases and at J to 2 bases, leaving 4 bases not matched to a gene. CDR3 nucleotides: TGTGCCAGTAGTATTACGGGACAGCCCTACGAGCAGTACTTC. This sequence encodes CASSITGQPYEQYF.

This chain uses TRBV19 with TRBJ1-4, with D possibly being TRBD1 (5 bases). The CDR3 consists of 15 residues. In germline, CDR1 is LNHDA, CDR2 SQIVND (reference sequence). Trimming took 9 bases from V and 0 from J, leaving 14 bases between them. CDR3 nucleotide sequence: TGTGCCAGCCGCCTGGGGCAGGCAACTAATGAAAAACTGTTTTTT. Amino acid sequence: CASRLGQATNEKLFF.

The V and J genes are TRBV2 and TRBJ1-2; D possibly corresponds to TRBD1 (6 bases). The length of the CDR3 is 18 residues. The germline gives CDR1 SNHLY, CDR2 FYNNEI. Trimming left V 3 bases short and J 5 bases short, with 25 bases between. The CDR3 region has the DNA TGTGCCAGCAGTGAGAGGGGTGGACAGACACTCCCTGGATATGGCTACACCTTC. Translating it yields CASSERGGQTLPGYGYTF.

The V call is TRBV7-6, the J call TRBJ2-1, with D tentatively TRBD1 (6 bases). Trimming removed 0 bases at V and 0 bases at J, with 9 bases between. Germline values: CDR1 SGHVS, CDR2 FNYEAQ. The CDR3 sequence is 16 residues long. CDR3 sequence reads: CASSLAGQSSYNEQFF. Here the CDR3 DNA reads TGTGCCAGCAGCTTAGCGGGACAAAGCTCCTACAATGAGCAGTTCTTC.

This clone was seen a single time. The V call is TRBV25-1, the J call TRBJ2-3; TRBD2 matches at 11 bases. The CDR3 covers 16 residues. Trimming at V came to 7 bases and at J to 1 base, leaving 7 bases not matched to a gene. Germline loops: CDR1 MGHDK, CDR2 SYGVNS. The CDR3 nucleotides read TGTGCCAGCACCCCAGGGGGACTAGCGGGCACAGATACGCAGTATTTT. It translates to CASTPGGLAGTDTQYF.